Included here is one T cell receptor beta chain sequence, with context. The antigen remains undetermined. At one end, the junction sequence differs from germline, possibly due to a read error. This sample was taken from a study of pediatric ulcerative colitis. Study-wide findings and caveats: Acute severe colitis showed lower rectal diversity from clonal expansions.

The CDR3 loop spans 16 amino acids. The germline V gene encodes CDR1 SGHTA and CDR2 FQGTGA. This was a survey-level run. Measured with immunoSEQ multiplex PCR; TCRdb has only the in-frame clones, and not every one. The sample records tens of thousands of clones, roughly 90% being singletons. The blood sample was taken during the colonoscopy visit. The rearrangement uses TRBV7-3 and TRBJ2-1, with 8 nucleotides matching TRBD2. This receptor was identified in a boy aged 5 to 17 with severe ulcerative colitis. The sequencing input was blood. Here the CDR3 reads CASSLTGGPTYNEQFF. The CDR3 DNA reads TGTGCCAGCAGCCTAACGGGAGGGCCCACCTACAATGAGCAGTTCTTC.